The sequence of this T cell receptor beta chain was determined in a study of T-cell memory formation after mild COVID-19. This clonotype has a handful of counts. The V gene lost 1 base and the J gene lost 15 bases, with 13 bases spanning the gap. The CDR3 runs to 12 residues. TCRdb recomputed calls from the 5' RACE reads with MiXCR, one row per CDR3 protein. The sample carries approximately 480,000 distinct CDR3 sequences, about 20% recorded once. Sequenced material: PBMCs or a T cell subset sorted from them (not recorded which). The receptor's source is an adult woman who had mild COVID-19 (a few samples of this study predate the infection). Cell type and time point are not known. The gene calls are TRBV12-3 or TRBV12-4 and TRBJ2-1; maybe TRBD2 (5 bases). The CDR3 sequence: CASSLVPERGFF. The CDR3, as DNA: TGTGCCAGCAGTTTAGTTCCCGAACGGGGGTTCTTC.